This TCR beta chain was captured by sequencing in a study of T-cell memory formation after mild COVID-19. The CDR3 consists of 14 residues. V was trimmed by 3 bases and J by 2 bases, leaving 12 bases between them. The germline V gene encodes CDR1 SQVTM and CDR2 ANQGSEA. TCRdb fed the 5' RACE reads into MiXCR, producing one record per CDR3 protein. Among 400,000 or so distinct CDR3 sequences listed, 20% to 25% were seen once. This clonotype was detected a few times. The TCR originated in an adult woman who had mild COVID-19 (a few samples of this study predate the infection). Cell type and time point are not known. Input material: PBMCs or a T cell subset sorted from them (not recorded which). The chain couples TRBV29-1 to TRBJ2-3; D not resolved. This CDR3 is CSVDPRESTDTQYF. The CDR3 DNA is TGCAGCGTTGATCCCAGAGAATCCACAGATACGCAGTATTTT.